This T cell receptor (beta chain) was documented in a study of shared clonotypes between healthy human individuals. V shed 0 bases and J 3 bases; nucleotides not matched to a gene: 10. Germline CDR1 reads SGHAT; CDR2 reads FQNNGV. The CDR3 spans 18 residues. Measured with immunoSEQ multiplex PCR; TCRdb has only the in-frame clones, and not every one. This table has around 1.6 million clones, 95% to 99% appearing once. V usage is TRBV11-2 and J usage is TRBJ2-3; 9 positions agree with TRBD1. The TCR originated in a man aged 25 to 40 in good health. The material sequenced was naive CD4+ T cells sorted from blood. Subset of the sample: CD45RA+ positively selected. Here the CDR3 reads CASSLDLYRGQRTDTQYF. The DNA for the CDR3 is TGTGCCAGCAGCTTAGACCTTTACAGGGGGCAGAGGACAGATACGCAGTATTTT.